Detailed here is one T cell receptor beta chain. This sample stems from a study of T cell changes during pregnancy in multiple sclerosis. Germline CDR1 MNHEY, CDR2 SMNVEV (reference sequence). The CDR3 spans 15 residues. V shed 4 bases and J shed 0 bases, with 13 bases lying between them. The data were produced by immunoSEQ multiplex PCR, yet TCRdb's version contains in-frame clones alone and is incomplete. The data show roughly 38,000 clones, roughly 91% seen once. The source material was CD4+ T cells from peripheral blood mononuclear cells, sampled in the second trimester of pregnancy. The V and J genes are TRBV27 and TRBJ2-7, with a possible D match to TRBD1 (6 bases). The receptor comes from a female donor in good health, enrolled as a control in a pregnancy study. CDR3 loop: CASSSQGHSSYEQYF. The CDR3 nucleotides are TGTGCCAGCAGTTCTCAGGGACACAGCTCCTACGAGCAGTACTTC.